This TCR beta chain was observed in a study of T cell repertoires in cytomegalovirus infection. At the level of the study: Indications came from public TCR beta signatures; they pointed to CMV infection and to a matching HLA type.

About this clonotype itself: Its antigen is not known.

This CDR3 has 14 amino acids. Germline V gene sequence: CDR1 MNHEY, CDR2 SMNVEV (reference sequence). V was shortened by 4 bases and J by 8 bases, with 17 bases between the two germline ends. In TCRdb, the reads were re-called with MiXCR into one record per CDR3 protein. The repertoire has fewer than 1,000,000 distinct CDR3 sequences, approximately 30% of them found once; the top ten carry about an eighth. General study results and limits: Carriers of CMV plus the relevant HLA were identified by cumulative public TCR beta family frequency.

The sequence derives from a human donor in good health (CMV status not recorded). Some clones in this sample may be carry-over from other donors' samples. This sample comprised cultured CD8+ T cells from PBMCs, obtained from culture after CMV antigen stimulation. V is TRBV27 and J is TRBJ1-2; the D gene is possibly TRBD1 (5 bases). The CDR3 bases are TGTGCCAGCAGTTCCTGGGAGGGGTTGGGAGGCTACACCTTC. This translates into CASSSWEGLGGYTF.